These 24 T cell receptor beta chains share one sample of origin, sequenced in a study of OX40 agonist ivuxolimab in advanced cancers. Libraries were prepared by immunoSEQ multiplex PCR; TCRdb keeps only in-frame clonotypes and omits some of them. The sample contains roughly 19,000 clones, 80% to 90% of which appear only once. The source was CD4+ or CD8+ T cells sorted from blood, collected in a trial of the OX40 agonist ivuxolimab. The receptors here all came from an adult with an advanced solid tumor such as melanoma, head and neck, liver or kidney cancer.

The chain combines TRBV5-1 with TRBJ2-7, with D hard to call. CDR3 size: 11 residues. The V and J ends lost 3 bases and 0 bases respectively, with 1 base between them. Germline values: CDR1 SGHRS, CDR2 YFSETQ. For the CDR3, the DNA is TGCGCCAGCAGCTCCTCCTACGAGCAGTACTTC. Translation gives CASSSSYEQYF.

Here the CDR3 DNA reads TGTGCCAGCAGCTTAGTCGGGAGTGTCTCCTACGAGCAGTACTTC. This sequence encodes CASSLVGSVSYEQYF. The chain recombines TRBV11-2 with TRBJ2-7, with a possible D match to TRBD2 (6 bases). The ends were cut back, 1 base at V and 0 bases at J, with 10 bases in the middle. CDR3 size: 15 residues. In germline, CDR1 is SGHAT, CDR2 FQNNGV.

The rearrangement uses TRBV6-5 and TRBJ2-7; D gene uncertain. CDR1 is MNHEY, CDR2 SVGAGI, per germline. The V end was cut by 2 bases, the J end by 6 bases, with 5 bases between. The CDR3 spans 11 residues. CDR3 in DNA: TGTGCCAGCAGTTACCCGGCCGAGCAGTACTTC. This translates into CASSYPAEQYF.

This clone has just one count. This sequence joins TRBV7-9 and TRBJ1-5; D might be TRBD1 (6 bases). Trimming removed 5 bases at V and 6 bases at J, with 11 bases between. The CDR3 totals 13 residues. The germline V gene has CDR1 SEHNR and CDR2 FQNEAQ (reference sequence). The CDR3 DNA follows: TGTGCCAGCAGCGCAGGGGCGGGTCAGCCCCAGCATTTT. It codes for CASSAGAGQPQHF.

The chain is built from TRBV9 and TRBJ2-1; possibly TRBD2 for D (6 bases). CDR3 length: 16 amino acids. Germline loops: CDR1 SGDLS, CDR2 YYNGEE. Trimming left V 0 bases short and J 0 bases short, with 10 bases between. Written as DNA, the CDR3 is TGTGCCAGCAGCGTAGGGAGGGTTAGCTCCTACAATGAGCAGTTCTTC. It codes for CASSVGRVSSYNEQFF. Variable domain in full (rest from reference TRBV9 and TRBJ2-1): DSGVTQTPKHLITATGQRVTLRCSPRSGDLSVYWYQQSLDQGLQFLIQYYNGEERAKGNILERFSAQQFPDLHSELNLSSLELGDSALYFCASSVGRVSSYNEQFFGPGTRLTVL.

The gene calls are TRBV5-1 and TRBJ2-1, with 8 bases lining up with TRBD2. Germline CDR1 is SGHRS and CDR2 is YFSETQ. Trimming cost V 3 bases and J 5 bases; bases outside gene matches: 4. The CDR3 consists of 14 residues. The CDR3 loop reads CASSWRTSNNEQFF. CDR3 bases: TGCGCCAGCAGCTGGAGGACTAGCAACAATGAGCAGTTCTTC.

V is TRBV6-5 and J is TRBJ2-5, with 12 bases fitting TRBD2. The CDR3 sequence is 15 residues long. Per the germline V gene, CDR1 is MNHEY and CDR2 is SVGAGI. With V trimmed by 5 bases and J by 1 base, 2 bases remained unmatched. DNA for the CDR3: TGTGCCAGCAGTAAACTAGCGGGAGGCCAAGAGACCCAGTACTTC. Translated, it gives CASSKLAGGQETQYF.

The chain employs TRBV5-6 and TRBJ2-3; D assignment may be TRBD1 or TRBD2 (5 bases each). This CDR3 contains 13 residues. V was cut by 7 bases and J by 13 bases, with 22 bases left in between. CDR1 SGHDT and CDR2 YYEEEE come from the germline V gene. The CDR3 bases are TGTGCCAGCGGTGGGGGATTCTCGCTTGGCAAGTATTTT. Protein product: CASGGGFSLGKYF.

This sequence joins TRBV11-2 and TRBJ2-1; D not certain. The length of the CDR3 is 12 residues. Trimming took off 0 bases at V and 8 bases at J, with 5 bases between the two ends. The germline CDR1 and CDR2 sequences are SGHAT and FQNNGV. The CDR3 DNA is TGTGCCAGCAGCTTAGATGTTGATGAGCAGTTCTTC. This codes for CASSLDVDEQFF.

The rearrangement uses TRBV6-1 and TRBJ2-5, with 10 bases fitting TRBD2. The CDR3 runs 16 residues. With 5 bases clipped from V and 4 bases from J, the junction kept 10 bases outside the gene matches. CDR1 and CDR2 (germline): MNHNS, SASEGT. The DNA of the CDR3 is TGTGCCAGCAGTCAAGGACTAGCGGAAAAGAGAGAGACCCAGTACTTC. This codes for CASSQGLAEKRETQYF.

The rearrangement joins TRBV2 to TRBJ2-1; D is undetermined. Trimming cost V 1 base and J 6 bases, with 13 bases left between them. The length of the CDR3 is 15 residues. Germline V gives CDR1 SNHLY, CDR2 FYNNEI. Here the CDR3 reads CASSEVPPGPNEQFF. In DNA form, the CDR3 reads TGTGCCAGCAGTGAAGTCCCCCCCGGGCCCAATGAGCAGTTCTTC.

The chain carries TRBV27 and TRBJ2-7; 11 bases are shared with TRBD1. With 6 bases clipped from V and 4 bases from J, the junction kept 5 bases outside the gene matches. The CDR3 runs to 14 residues. Germline-derived CDR1 and CDR2 are MNHEY and SMNVEV (reference sequence). Written as DNA, the CDR3 is TGTGCCAGCAGAAGGACAGGGGGCTTTTACGAGCAGTACTTC. Translated, it gives CASRRTGGFYEQYF.

Turning to this clone: The final CDR3 position lacks the conserved phenylalanine or tryptophan, pointing to a likely read error. The DNA is omitted, as the CDR3 cannot be located on it reliably, and the CDR3 follows TCRdb's listing. The chain combines TRBV10-1 with TRBJ1-2. The CDR3 spans 9 amino acids, including both terminal residues. The germline gives CDR1 WNHNN, CDR2 SYGVQD (reference sequence). The CDR3 protein is CASRGGGQV.

V and J are TRBV27 and TRBJ2-2; TRBD2 agrees at 11 bases. Losses at the gene ends were 5 bases for V and 5 bases for J; bases not matched to a gene: 10. Germline CDR1 reads MNHEY; CDR2 reads SMNVEV (reference sequence). CDR3 length equals 17 residues. CDR3 region: CASSRLLAGGSTGELFF. The CDR3 DNA sequence: TGTGCCAGCAGTCGGCTTCTAGCGGGAGGATCTACCGGGGAGCTGTTTTTT.

V and J are TRBV14 and TRBJ2-7; 8 bases are shared with TRBD1. V dropped 1 base and J dropped 2; count of bases not matched to a gene: 1. This CDR3 comprises 14 residues. The germline gives CDR1 SGHDN, CDR2 FVKESK. The CDR3 sequence is CASSQGTGPYEQYF. Here the CDR3 DNA reads TGTGCCAGCAGCCAAGGGACAGGGCCCTACGAGCAGTACTTC.

This clone was seen once. V and J are TRBV9 and TRBJ2-5; maybe TRBD2 (6 bases). The CDR3 has 15 residues. The V gene lost 2 bases and the J gene lost 5 bases, with 16 bases spanning the gap. Germline V gives CDR1 SGDLS, CDR2 YYNGEE. As DNA, the CDR3 is TGTGCCAGCAGCGTGGGAGGATTGCATTTGGAGACCCAGTACTTC. It translates to CASSVGGLHLETQYF.

This chain links TRBV6-4 with TRBJ2-1; TRBD2 agrees at 9 bases. After removal of 9 bases from V and 2 bases from J, the junction contained 11 bases not matched to a gene. This CDR3 spans 16 amino acids. Germline-derived CDR1 and CDR2 are MRHNA and SNTAGT. This CDR3 reads CARKILTSGPYNEQFF. The CDR3 DNA is TGTGCCAGAAAGATCTTGACTAGCGGACCCTACAATGAGCAGTTCTTC.

V gene TRBV5-1 combines with J gene TRBJ1-2, with TRBD1 matching 9 bases. There are 16 residues in the CDR3. The junction had 10 bases not matched to a gene; V was cut back by 5 bases and J by 2 bases. Per germline, CDR1 SGHRS and CDR2 YFSETQ. The CDR3 nucleotides are TGCGCCAGCAGAGTAGTTTGGGACAGGGAAAACTATGGCTACACCTTC. This encodes CASRVVWDRENYGYTF.

The chain recombines TRBV18 with TRBJ2-7; 7 nucleotides align to TRBD1. This CDR3 has 17 amino acids. Trimming cost V 2 bases and J 1 base; bases outside gene matches: 11. The germline CDR1 and CDR2 sequences are KGHSH and LQKENI. Written as DNA, the CDR3 is TGTGCCAGCTCACCAACCTCTACAGGGGTGGGGTCCTACGAGCAGTACTTC. Amino acids: CASSPTSTGVGSYEQYF. The variable domain in full, completed from reference TRBV18 and TRBJ2-7, reads NAGVMQNPRHLVRRRGQEARLRCSPMKGHSHVYWYRQLPEEGLKFMVYLQKENIIDESGMPKERFSAEFPKEGPSILRIQQVVRGDSAAYFCASSPTSTGVGSYEQYFGPGTRLTVT.

V gene TRBV27 combines with J gene TRBJ1-5; D not resolved. The CDR3 runs to 16 residues. Germline V gene lookup returns CDR1 MNHEY and CDR2 SMNVEV (reference sequence). The ends were cut back, 3 bases at V and 0 bases at J, with 12 bases in the middle. CDR3 protein: CASSLRWGYSNQPQHF. DNA for the CDR3: TGTGCCAGCAGTTTGCGGTGGGGTTATAGCAATCAGCCCCAGCATTTT.

J is TRBJ1-3 and V is TRBV5-1; D is undetermined. V gave up 0 bases and J gave up 4 bases, with 5 bases separating them. Germline CDR1 and CDR2: SGHRS and YFSETQ. This CDR3 has 13 amino acids. DNA of the CDR3: TGCGCCAGCAGCTTGGGTATAGGAAACACCATATATTTT. This translates into CASSLGIGNTIYF.

This chain connects TRBV6-6 to TRBJ1-4, with 8 bases fitting TRBD1. V shed 6 bases, J shed 8 bases, and the junction held 11 bases outside the gene matches. CDR1 is MNHNY, CDR2 SVGAGI, per germline (reference sequence). The CDR3 has 15 amino acids. The CDR3 region is CASSLGQGGREKLFF. CDR3 sequence (DNA): TGTGCCAGCAGCCTTGGACAGGGAGGAAGGGAAAAACTGTTTTTT.

The rearrangement joins TRBV14 to TRBJ2-7, with TRBD1 as a possible D gene (6 bases). Trimming stripped 4 bases from V and 0 bases from J, with 7 bases between. The length of the CDR3 is 13 residues. Per the germline V gene, CDR1 is SGHDN and CDR2 is FVKESK. The CDR3 region is CASSLRGSYEQYF. The CDR3 coding sequence is TGTGCCAGCAGCCTCAGGGGCTCCTACGAGCAGTACTTC.

The chain combines TRBV5-6 with TRBJ2-1; unclear D gene. The CDR3 consists of 13 residues. Trimming pared 0 bases from V and 0 bases from J, leaving 1 base between. The germline V gene encodes CDR1 SGHDT and CDR2 YYEEEE. CDR3 region: CASSLDSYNEQFF. In DNA form, the CDR3 reads TGTGCCAGCAGCTTGGACTCCTACAATGAGCAGTTCTTC.